What follows describes a single TCR beta chain. This record belongs to a study of shared clonotypes between healthy human individuals. The wider study: The people who gave samples were a couple of women and a few men aged 18 to 49. Every donor yielded three CD4 naive, three CD4 memory, two CD8 naive and one CD8 memory plate.

The CDR3 loop spans 17 amino acids. CDR1 and CDR2 from the germline V gene are KGHSH and LQKENI. V dropped 5 bases and J dropped 1 base, with 15 bases sitting between them. Those who donated, Caucasian adults without exception, all lived in Nashville, Tennessee. The table came from immunoSEQ multiplex PCR; TCRdb's copy has only in-frame clones and leaves some out. The sample lists just over 2,000,000 clones, 95% seen once, with 0.13% in the top ten. Input material: naive CD4+ T cells sorted from blood. Described subset: CD45RA+ positively selected. This clonotype was sampled from a man aged 18 to 30 in good health. This chain joins TRBV18 and TRBJ2-6; weak D call: TRBD1 (6 bases). The CDR3 reads CASSTDRPPSGANVLTF. As DNA, the CDR3 is TGTGCCAGCTCAACCGACAGGCCCCCATCTGGGGCCAACGTCCTGACTTTC.